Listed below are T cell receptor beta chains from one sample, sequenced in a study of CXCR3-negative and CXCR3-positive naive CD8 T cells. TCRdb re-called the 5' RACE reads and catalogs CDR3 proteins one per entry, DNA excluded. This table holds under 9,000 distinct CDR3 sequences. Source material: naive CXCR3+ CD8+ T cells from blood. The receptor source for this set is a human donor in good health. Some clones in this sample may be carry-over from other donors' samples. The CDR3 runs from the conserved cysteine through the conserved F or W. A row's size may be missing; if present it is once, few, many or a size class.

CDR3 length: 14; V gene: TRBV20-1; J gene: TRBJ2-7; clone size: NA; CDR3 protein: CSAKDRDSSYEQYF
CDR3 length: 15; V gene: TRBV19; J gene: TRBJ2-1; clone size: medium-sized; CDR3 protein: CASSPDRGVMNEQFF
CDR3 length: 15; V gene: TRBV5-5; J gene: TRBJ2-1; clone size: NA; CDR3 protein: CASSLYRGAGNEQFF
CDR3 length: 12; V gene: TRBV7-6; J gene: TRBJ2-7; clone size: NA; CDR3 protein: CASSFGGHEQYF
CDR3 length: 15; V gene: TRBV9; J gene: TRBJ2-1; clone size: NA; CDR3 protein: CASSVGGSSRNEQFF
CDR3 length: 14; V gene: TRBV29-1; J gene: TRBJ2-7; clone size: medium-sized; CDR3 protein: CSVEDRDRVREQYF
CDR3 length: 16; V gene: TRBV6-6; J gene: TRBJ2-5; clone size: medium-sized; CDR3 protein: CASSYARSGGLETQYF
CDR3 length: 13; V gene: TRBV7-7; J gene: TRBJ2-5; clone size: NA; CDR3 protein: CASSLVQQETQYF
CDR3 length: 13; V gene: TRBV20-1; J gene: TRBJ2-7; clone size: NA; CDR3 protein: CSARGRSSYEQYF
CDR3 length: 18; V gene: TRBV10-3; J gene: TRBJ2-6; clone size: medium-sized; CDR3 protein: CAISAGGHPASGANVLTF
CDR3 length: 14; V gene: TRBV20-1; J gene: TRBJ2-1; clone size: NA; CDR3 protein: CSAEGISGNNEQFF
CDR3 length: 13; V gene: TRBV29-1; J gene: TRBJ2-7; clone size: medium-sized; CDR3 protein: CSVEGGDSYEQYF
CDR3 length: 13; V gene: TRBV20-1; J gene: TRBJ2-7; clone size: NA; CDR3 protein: CSARTSAAYEQYF
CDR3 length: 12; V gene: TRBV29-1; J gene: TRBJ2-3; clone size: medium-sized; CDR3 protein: CSVVLRTDTQYF
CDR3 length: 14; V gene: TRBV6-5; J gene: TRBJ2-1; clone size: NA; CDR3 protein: CASSSGYSYNEQFF
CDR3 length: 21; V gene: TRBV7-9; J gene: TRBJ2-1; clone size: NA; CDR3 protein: CASRRSGVGQGFSGKHNEQFF
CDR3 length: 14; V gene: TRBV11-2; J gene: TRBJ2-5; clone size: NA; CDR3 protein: CASSFGTAQETQYF
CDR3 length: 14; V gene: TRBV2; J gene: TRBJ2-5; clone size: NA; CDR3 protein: CASMKASPNETQYF
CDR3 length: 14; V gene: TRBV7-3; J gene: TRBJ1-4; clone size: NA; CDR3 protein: CASSLDPTDEKLFF
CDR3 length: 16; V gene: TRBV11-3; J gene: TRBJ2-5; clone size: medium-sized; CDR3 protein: CASSLDRAGFPETQYF
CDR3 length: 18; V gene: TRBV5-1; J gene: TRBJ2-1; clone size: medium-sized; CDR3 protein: CASARLAGGPSSYNEQFF
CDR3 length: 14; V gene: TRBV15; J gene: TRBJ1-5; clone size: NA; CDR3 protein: CATSSRDSNQPQHF